This TCR beta chain was documented in a study of blood T cell repertoires in COVID-19. Study background: COVID-19 samples collected from the United States, Italy and Spain covered acute and convalescent phases. Sources were T cells, B-cell-depleted T cells, or PBMCs; the material itself was cDNA or gDNA.

Unmatched junction bases numbered 6, after V lost 1 base and J lost 3 bases. This CDR3 contains 15 residues. Germline CDR1 is SGHVS and CDR2 is FQNEAQ. Only in-frame clones appear in the TCRdb table, and some are missing; sequencing was by immunoSEQ multiplex PCR. The table shows just over 70,000 clones, with around nine tenths occurring only once. V is TRBV7-8 and J is TRBJ2-7; 7 bases match TRBD2. Material for sequencing was peripheral blood. The receptor's source is a human donor in a cohort sampled during active COVID-19. The CDR3 DNA follows: TGTGCCAGCAGCTTAGGAAGCGGGAACTACTACGAGCAGTACTTC. This translates into CASSLGSGNYYEQYF.